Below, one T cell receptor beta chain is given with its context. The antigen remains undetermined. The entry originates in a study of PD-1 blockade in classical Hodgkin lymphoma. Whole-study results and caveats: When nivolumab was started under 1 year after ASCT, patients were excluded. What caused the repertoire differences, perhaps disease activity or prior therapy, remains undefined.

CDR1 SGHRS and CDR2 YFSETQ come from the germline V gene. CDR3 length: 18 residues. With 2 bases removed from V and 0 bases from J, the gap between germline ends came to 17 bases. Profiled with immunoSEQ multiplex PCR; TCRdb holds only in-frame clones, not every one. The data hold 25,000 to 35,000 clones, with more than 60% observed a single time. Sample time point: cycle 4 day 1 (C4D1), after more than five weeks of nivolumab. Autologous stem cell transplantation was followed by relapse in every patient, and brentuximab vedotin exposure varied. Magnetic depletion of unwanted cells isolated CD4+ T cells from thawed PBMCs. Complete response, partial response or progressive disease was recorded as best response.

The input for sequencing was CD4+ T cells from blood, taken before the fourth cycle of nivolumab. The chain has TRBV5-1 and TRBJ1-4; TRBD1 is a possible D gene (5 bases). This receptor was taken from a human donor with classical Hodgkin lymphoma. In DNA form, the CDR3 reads TGCGCCAGCAGCTTAACAGGCATATTGGGAGCAACTAATGAAAAACTGTTTTTT. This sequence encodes CASSLTGILGATNEKLFF.